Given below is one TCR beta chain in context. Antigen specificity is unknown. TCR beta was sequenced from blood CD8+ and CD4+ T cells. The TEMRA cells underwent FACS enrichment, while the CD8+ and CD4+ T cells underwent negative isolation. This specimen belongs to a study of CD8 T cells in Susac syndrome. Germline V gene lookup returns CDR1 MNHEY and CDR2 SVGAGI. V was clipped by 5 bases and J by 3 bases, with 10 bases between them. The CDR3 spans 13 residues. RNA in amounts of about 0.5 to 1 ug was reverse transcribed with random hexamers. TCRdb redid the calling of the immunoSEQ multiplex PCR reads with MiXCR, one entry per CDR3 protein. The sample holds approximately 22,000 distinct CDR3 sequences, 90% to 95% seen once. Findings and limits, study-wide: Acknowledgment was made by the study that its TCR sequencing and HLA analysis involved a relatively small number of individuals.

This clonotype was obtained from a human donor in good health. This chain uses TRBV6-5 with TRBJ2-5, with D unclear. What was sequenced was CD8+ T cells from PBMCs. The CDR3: CASSTVGEETQYF. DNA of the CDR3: TGTGCCAGCAGTACCGTGGGCGAAGAGACCCAGTACTTC.